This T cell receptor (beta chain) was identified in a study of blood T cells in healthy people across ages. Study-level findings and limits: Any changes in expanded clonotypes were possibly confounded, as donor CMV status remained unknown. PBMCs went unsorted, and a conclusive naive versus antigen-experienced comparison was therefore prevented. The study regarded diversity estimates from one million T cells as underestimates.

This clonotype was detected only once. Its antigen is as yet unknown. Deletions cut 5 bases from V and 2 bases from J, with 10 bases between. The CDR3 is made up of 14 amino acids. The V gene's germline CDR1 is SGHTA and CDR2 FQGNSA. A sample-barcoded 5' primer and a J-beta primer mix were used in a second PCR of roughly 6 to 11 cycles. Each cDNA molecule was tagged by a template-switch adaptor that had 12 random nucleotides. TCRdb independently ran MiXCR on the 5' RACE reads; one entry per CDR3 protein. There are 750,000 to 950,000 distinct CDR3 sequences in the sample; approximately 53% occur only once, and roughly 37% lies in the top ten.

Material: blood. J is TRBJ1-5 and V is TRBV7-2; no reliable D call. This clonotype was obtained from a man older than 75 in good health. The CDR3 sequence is CASSRTVGNQPQHF. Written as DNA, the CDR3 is TGTGCCAGCAGCCGGACGGTGGGCAATCAGCCCCAGCATTTT.